This T cell receptor (beta chain) was retrieved from a study of pediatric ulcerative colitis. Study conclusions and caveats: Blood-rectal clonal overlap within each person was significantly higher in ulcerative colitis patients than controls. Repertoires came from total lymphocyte DNA, not specific subsets.

Rectal tissue came from one to two pinch biopsies taken at colonoscopy. The diagnostic colonoscopy in ulcerative colitis patients preceded any immunosuppressive treatment. The CDR3 loop spans 15 amino acids. V dropped 5 bases and J dropped 0 bases, with 13 bases sitting between them. The V gene's germline CDR1 is LNHDA and CDR2 SQIVND (reference sequence). The survey-level immunoSEQ assay was used. Using immunoSEQ multiplex PCR, the repertoire was profiled, and TCRdb retains in-frame clones only, with some absent. This repertoire shows approximately 40,000 clones, around three quarters found once; its top ten account for roughly 0.7%. In its sample, this clone was seen once. What it recognizes is unknown.

Input material: gut tissue. This TCR came from a boy between 10 and 17 years old with moderate ulcerative colitis. The chain is built from TRBV19 and TRBJ1-1, with D unclear. The CDR3 region has the DNA TGTGCCAGTAGTCGAACAGATACCATGAACACTGAAGCTTTCTTT. It encodes CASSRTDTMNTEAFF.